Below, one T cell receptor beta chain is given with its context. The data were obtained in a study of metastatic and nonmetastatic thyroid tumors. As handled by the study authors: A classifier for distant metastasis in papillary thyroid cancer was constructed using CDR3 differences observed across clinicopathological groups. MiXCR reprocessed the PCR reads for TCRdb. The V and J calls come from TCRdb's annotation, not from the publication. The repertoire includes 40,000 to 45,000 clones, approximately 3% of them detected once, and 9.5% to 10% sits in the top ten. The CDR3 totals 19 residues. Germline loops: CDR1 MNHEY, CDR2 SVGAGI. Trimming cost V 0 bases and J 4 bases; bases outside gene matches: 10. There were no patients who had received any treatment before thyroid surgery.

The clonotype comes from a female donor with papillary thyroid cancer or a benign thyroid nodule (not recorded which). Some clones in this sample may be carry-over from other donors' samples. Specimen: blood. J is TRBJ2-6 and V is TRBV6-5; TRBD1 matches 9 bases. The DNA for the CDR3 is TGTGCCAGCAGTTACTCCGGGACAGGGAAGGGGGGAGGGGCCAACGTCCTGACTTTC. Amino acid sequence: CASSYSGTGKGGGANVLTF.